These T cell receptor beta chains were read from a single sample in a study of beta chain features in type 1 diabetes. Clones were sequenced by immunoSEQ multiplex PCR, and TCRdb holds only the in-frame ones, with some missing. Of 450,000 to 550,000 clones in the sample, approximately 30% were seen once. Material for sequencing was naive CD4+ T cells from blood. Receptor source: a man aged 18 to 35 in good health. The conserved cysteine and the conserved F or W are not part of the CDR3 here. The order of the fields is CDR3 length, V gene, J gene, CDR3 protein.

>14|TRBV25-1|TRBJ2-1
ASSENRDIPRYEQF
>11|TRBV4-1|TRBJ2-1
ASSLERENEQF
>11|TRBV5-1|TRBJ2-7
ASSASGGFEQY
>12|TRBV14|TRBJ2-5
ASSQVPSRETQY
>16|TRBV4-3|TRBJ2-1
ASSQDLAGGGTYNEQF
>14|TRBV7-9|TRBJ2-3
ASRPTGASGTDTQY
>12|TRBV5-1|TRBJ2-5
ASSLEGLGETQY
>13|TRBV29-1|TRBJ2-6
SVYSPGSGANVLT
>13|TRBV7-2|TRBJ2-5
ASSLAQKGALAQY
>11|TRBV29-1|TRBJ2-7
SVRDITTYEQY
>12|TRBV29-1|TRBJ1-5
SVVGHINHQPQH
>12|TRBV7-8|TRBJ1-1
ASSNVRGVPEAF
>15|TRBV28|TRBJ2-2
ASSLKAGLAGAEKLF
>10|TRBV10-3|TRBJ2-1
AISETRVEQF
>11|TRBV7-9|TRBJ2-1
ASSHTYDNEQF
>14|TRBV18|TRBJ2-3
ASSTLREGLTDTQY
>13|TRBV5-1|TRBJ2-7
ASSLYPAGGYEQY
>11|TRBV5-4|TRBJ2-5
ASSQTGVETQY
>11|TRBV29-1|TRBJ2-1
SVGLAGGIPLF
>12|TRBV27|TRBJ1-3
ASSSRGLGNTIY
>9|TRBV7-9|TRBJ2-3
ASSNLEMQY
>14|TRBV28|TRBJ1-5
ASSSSSEPGDRPQH
>14|TRBV12-5|TRBJ2-5
ASGLGTLAGDETQY
>11|TRBV7-2|TRBJ2-1
ASSLERKNEQF
>14|TRBV6-1|TRBJ2-7
ASSDRPQRISYEQY
>13|TRBV21-1|TRBJ2-7
ASSKKRYNLDEQY
>13|TRBV5-4|TRBJ2-1
ASSLRLAEVNEQF
>18|TRBV30|TRBJ2-7
AWSAPWGTSGSLSSYEQY
>11|TRBV6-1|TRBJ2-7
ASSPGNPYEQY
>11|TRBV30|TRBJ2-1
AWSVWGDREQF
>13|TRBV5-1|TRBJ2-7
ASSLAGQGLNEQY
>12|TRBV7-2|TRBJ2-7
ASSPLREAHEQY
>12|TRBV29-1|TRBJ2-3
SVGTSGRTGTQY
>12|TRBV18|TRBJ1-2
ASSPGTGNVGYT
>12|TRBV6-6|TRBJ2-7
ASAGRQEYHEQY
>11|TRBV5-6|TRBJ2-1
ASGRTGFNEQF
>12|TRBV9|TRBJ2-5
ASSVGPIQETQY
>13|TRBV10-3|TRBJ2-7
AISTIGPPEDEQY
>12|TRBV5-4|TRBJ2-1
ASSPTSEGNEQF
>21|TRBV29-1|TRBJ2-1
SVEGLRNTGLAGPRSSYNEQF
>11|TRBV30|TRBJ1-2
ASKGGSNYGYT
>9|TRBV20-1|TRBJ1-2
SARVGGGYT
>14|TRBV7-2|TRBJ1-1
ASSPGAHPTGGEAF
>13|TRBV9|TRBJ2-5
ASSEGQGAGETQY
>12|TRBV15|TRBJ2-5
ATSTLTGEETQY
>12|TRBV29-1|TRBJ2-4
SVERGRTQNIQY
>12|TRBV29-1|TRBJ1-1
SVSILALNTEAF
>11|TRBV5-1|TRBJ2-5
ALGREWRETQY
>10|TRBV7-2|TRBJ2-5
ASRQGSPAQY
>14|TRBV27|TRBJ2-7
ASSSWTRFDSYEQY
>13|TRBV9|TRBJ2-1
ASSLRHGTYNEQF